These 31 T cell receptor beta chains were sequenced from one sample in a study of blood T cell repertoires in COVID-19 (dated by TCRdb to about 2020). Receptor amplification or capture employed the immunoSEQ multiplex PCR assay. Entries here come from immuneACCESS through TCRdb and include only in-frame sequences with V and J called. Some clones fail to appear in such tables; in the studies checked, an unresolved V gene covers under half of the shortfall, and the cause of the remainder is unknown. This sample has some 98,000 clones in its table, and about 80% of those were observed once. Of the sample, about 10% is held by the ten largest clones. The sequencing sample was made of peripheral blood. These receptors were collected from a man in his sixties or seventies with acute or convalescent COVID-19.

The chain links TRBV5-1 to TRBJ2-5, with D tentatively TRBD2 (7 bases). Germline V CDR1 and CDR2: SGHRS, YFSETQ. This CDR3 contains 16 residues. The ends were cut back, 0 bases at V and 5 bases at J, with 17 bases in the middle. Here the CDR3 reads CASSLEGNREGETQYF. In DNA, the CDR3 is TGCGCCAGCAGCTTGGAAGGGAACAGGGAGGGGGAGACCCAGTACTTC.

V gene TRBV20-1 combines with J gene TRBJ1-2; no reliable D call. The CDR3 has 13 residues. The V and J ends lost 3 bases and 0 bases respectively, with 8 bases between them. CDR1 is DFQATT and CDR2 is SNEGSKA in the germline V gene (reference sequence). This chain's CDR3 is CSASIGTNYGYTF. CDR3 nucleotides: TGCAGTGCTAGTATCGGGACTAACTATGGCTACACCTTC.

This chain joins TRBV28 and TRBJ1-2, with TRBD1 as a possible D gene (5 bases). The CDR3 contains 14 residues. Trimming pared 6 bases from V and 8 bases from J, leaving 19 bases between. CDR1 is MDHEN, CDR2 SYDVKM, per germline. This CDR3 reads CASSSGTGSGGYTF. CDR3 bases: TGTGCCAGCAGCTCAGGTACAGGCTCGGGCGGCTACACCTTC.

The chain combines TRBV7-3 with TRBJ2-7; tentatively, D is TRBD1 (6 bases). Germline V gene sequence: CDR1 SGHTA, CDR2 FQGTGA. This CDR3 region has 17 residues. V lost 5 bases and J lost 3, with 23 bases in between. The CDR3 is CASSLGETGSNFYEQYF. In nucleotides, the CDR3 is TGTGCCAGCAGCCTGGGCGAAACAGGGTCTAACTTCTACGAGCAGTACTTC.

The V gene is TRBV4-2, the J gene TRBJ2-3; TRBD2 matches 8 bases. Germline V lookup: CDR1 LGHNA, CDR2 YNFKEQ. With 0 bases clipped from V and 0 bases from J, the junction kept 2 bases outside the gene matches. The CDR3 runs 16 residues. The CDR3 DNA sequence: TGTGCCAGCAGCCAAGATGGACTAGCTAGCACAGATACGCAGTATTTT. Its protein product is CASSQDGLASTDTQYF.

The V gene is TRBV11-3, the J gene TRBJ2-7; 7 nucleotides line up with TRBD1. Unmatched junction bases numbered 4, after V lost 2 bases and J lost 6 bases. CDR1 SGHNT and CDR2 YENEEA come from the germline V gene. The CDR3 consists of 13 residues. The CDR3 reads CASSLYRGGEQYF. CDR3 DNA sequence: TGTGCCAGCAGCTTATACAGGGGCGGCGAGCAGTACTTC.

V gene TRBV2 combines with J gene TRBJ1-5; the D gene is possibly TRBD1 (5 bases). V lost 3 bases, J lost 0 bases, and 15 bases lay in between. Germline loops: CDR1 SNHLY, CDR2 FYNNEI. CDR3 length equals 17 residues. The CDR3 region has the DNA TGTGCCAGCAGTGATCAGGCGACAGTGCCTAGCAATCAGCCCCAGCATTTT. It encodes CASSDQATVPSNQPQHF.

V gene TRBV14 combines with J gene TRBJ2-1; TRBD2 matches at 8 bases. Germline loops: CDR1 SGHDN, CDR2 FVKESK. This CDR3 has 14 amino acids. V dropped 0 bases and J dropped 6; count of bases not matched to a gene: 1. This chain's CDR3 is CASSQELAANEQFF. The CDR3 nucleotides read TGTGCCAGCAGCCAAGAACTAGCGGCCAATGAGCAGTTCTTC.

The V gene is TRBV28, the J gene TRBJ2-7; tentatively, D is TRBD1 (6 bases). V was trimmed by 3 bases and J by 0 bases, leaving 15 bases between them. Looked up from germline, CDR1 is MDHEN and CDR2 is SYDVKM. CDR3 size: 16 residues. As DNA, the CDR3 is TGTGCCAGCAGTTTTCTCCCAGGGGTCCACTCCTACGAGCAGTACTTC. Translated: CASSFLPGVHSYEQYF.

The chain links TRBV7-8 to TRBJ2-6; D uncertain. This CDR3 contains 16 residues. Trimming removed 3 bases at V and 4 bases at J, with 13 bases between. Germline CDR1 is SGHVS and CDR2 is FQNEAQ. Here the CDR3 DNA reads TGTGCCAGCAGCTTTCCGGTGGTTCAAGGGGCCAACGTCCTGACTTTC. Its protein is CASSFPVVQGANVLTF.

This chain uses TRBV7-2 with TRBJ1-2, with D possibly being TRBD1 (6 bases). Germline V gene lookup returns CDR1 SGHTA and CDR2 FQGNSA. CDR3 length equals 13 residues. V lost 1 base to trimming and J lost 8 bases, with 11 bases between them. The CDR3 region is CASSLVIGGGYTF. The CDR3 DNA reads TGTGCCAGCAGCTTAGTTATAGGGGGAGGCTACACCTTC.

The rearrangement joins TRBV7-9 to TRBJ2-1; D might be TRBD1 (5 bases). V lost 8 bases to trimming and J lost 8 bases, with 10 bases between them. The V gene's germline CDR1 is SEHNR and CDR2 FQNEAQ (reference sequence). This CDR3 spans 11 amino acids. Here the CDR3 DNA reads TGTGCCAGCCAGGGTTGGGATGAGCAGTTCTTC. Amino acid sequence: CASQGWDEQFF.

This clone was seen a single time. The chain uses TRBV4-1 and TRBJ2-7; TRBD1 might be the D (5 bases). Trimming stripped 1 base from V and 0 bases from J, with 7 bases between. This CDR3 is 14 amino acids long. The germline CDR1 and CDR2 sequences are MGHRA and YSYEKL. CDR3 in DNA: TGCGCCAGCAGCCAAGCGACAGACTCCTACGAGCAGTACTTC. Protein product: CASSQATDSYEQYF.

The chain joins TRBV11-2 to TRBJ2-1; possible D gene TRBD1, 6 bases. CDR3 length equals 17 residues. The V gene lost 0 bases and the J gene lost 2 bases, with 14 bases spanning the gap. Per germline, CDR1 SGHAT and CDR2 FQNNGV. The CDR3 DNA reads as TGTGCCAGCAGCTTAGATGGGCAGGGGTGGACCTACAATGAGCAGTTCTTC. This sequence encodes CASSLDGQGWTYNEQFF.

This clone came up once. The rearrangement uses TRBV5-1 and TRBJ1-2, with TRBD1 identical over 9 bases. J gave up 4 bases and V 4 bases, and 8 bases lay outside the gene matches. Germline CDR1 SGHRS, CDR2 YFSETQ. The CDR3 is 15 residues long. The CDR3 loop is CASSGKGTGSYGYTF. CDR3 coding DNA: TGCGCCAGCAGCGGTAAGGGGACAGGGAGCTATGGCTACACCTTC.

This sequence joins TRBV7-2 and TRBJ2-3; TRBD2 matches at 11 bases. There are 18 residues in the CDR3. V was pared by 0 bases and J by 3 bases, with 8 bases of the junction left unmatched. Germline CDR1 and CDR2: SGHTA and FQGNSA. The CDR3 DNA reads as TGTGCCAGCAGCTTAGCGCTACGTCTAGCGGGAGGAACAGATACGCAGTATTTT. It encodes CASSLALRLAGGTDTQYF.

The rearrangement links TRBV2 to TRBJ1-5, with 7 bases lining up with TRBD1. Germline trimming cut 5 bases from V and 7 bases from J; bases unmatched to any gene: 5. This CDR3 has 13 amino acids. Per the germline V gene, CDR1 is SNHLY and CDR2 is FYNNEI. The CDR3 nucleotides read TGTGCCAGCAGTACAGGGGAGGTACAGCCCCAGCATTTT. This gives the protein CASSTGEVQPQHF. The full variable domain, in which reference TRBV2 and TRBJ1-5 provide the parts outside the CDR3, is EPEVTQTPSHQVTQMGQEVILRCVPISNHLYFYWYRQILGQKVEFLVSFYNNEISEKSEIFDDQFSVERPDGSNFTLKIRSTKLEDSAMYFCASSTGEVQPQHFGDGTRLSIL.

This rearrangement joins TRBV7-8 to TRBJ2-1; 10 bases agree with TRBD2. CDR1 is SGHVS, CDR2 FQNEAQ, per germline. This CDR3 is built from 18 residues. Germline trimming cut 3 bases from V and 0 bases from J; bases unmatched to any gene: 8. CDR3: CASSFLEASGSSYNEQFF. Written as DNA, the CDR3 is TGTGCCAGCAGCTTTCTAGAGGCTAGCGGGAGCTCCTACAATGAGCAGTTCTTC.

Ten or more counts support this clone. The chain joins TRBV4-2 to TRBJ1-1; TRBD1 aligns across 7 bases. This CDR3 is built from 13 residues. V lost 8 bases to trimming and J lost 5 bases; unmatched junction nucleotides: 8. The V gene's germline CDR1 is LGHNA and CDR2 YNFKEQ. CDR3 nucleotide sequence: TGTGCCAGCGGCCTTACAGGGGAAACTGAAGCTTTCTTT. It yields the protein CASGLTGETEAFF.

The CDR3 loop reads CASSLRRQGTNTF. The CDR3 nucleotides are TGTGCCAGCAGCTTGCGGAGACAGGGGACAAACACCTTC. The J gene is TRBJ1-2, the V gene TRBV5-4; 8 bases agree with TRBD1. After removal of 1 base from V and 12 bases from J, the junction contained 8 bases not matched to a gene. From germline, CDR1 is SGHNT and CDR2 YYREEE (reference sequence). This CDR3 is built from 13 residues. Full variable domain (rest looked up from reference TRBV5-4 and TRBJ1-2): ETGVTQSPTHLIKTRGQQVTLRCSSQSGHNTVSWYQQALGQGPQFIFQYYREEENGRGNFPPRFSGLQFPNYSSELNVNALELDDSALYLCASSLRRQGTNTFGSGTRLTVV.

The gene calls are TRBV7-2 and TRBJ2-7; 8 bases agree with TRBD1. The germline V gene encodes CDR1 SGHTA and CDR2 FQGNSA. CDR3 length: 16 residues. Germline trimming cut 2 bases from V and 2 bases from J; bases unmatched to any gene: 8. CDR3 residues: CASSLRKTGEAYEQYF. The CDR3 DNA reads as TGTGCCAGCAGCTTACGCAAGACAGGGGAAGCCTACGAGCAGTACTTC.

The chain is built from TRBV9 and TRBJ2-1; 11 nucleotides line up with TRBD2. Trimming cost V 0 bases and J 6 bases; bases outside gene matches: 8. CDR1 and CDR2 (germline): SGDLS, YYNGEE. The CDR3 spans 17 residues. CDR3 amino acids: CASSVVPSGGNGNEQFF. The DNA of the CDR3 is TGTGCCAGCAGCGTAGTACCTAGCGGGGGGAACGGCAATGAGCAGTTCTTC.

The chain uses TRBV6-5 and TRBJ1-4; TRBD1 matches at 8 bases. The CDR3 is made up of 15 amino acids. Germline lookup yields CDR1 MNHEY and CDR2 SVGAGI. The V gene end was trimmed by 0 bases and the J gene end by 7 bases; junction bases not matched to a gene: 4. Here the CDR3 DNA reads TGTGCCAGCAGTTACTCTGGGACAGGAGGTGAAAAACTGTTTTTT. This translates into CASSYSGTGGEKLFF.

V usage is TRBV14 and J usage is TRBJ2-7; TRBD2 aligns across 8 bases. With 3 bases clipped from V and 2 bases from J, the junction kept 6 bases outside the gene matches. The CDR3 runs to 15 residues. Germline V gene lookup returns CDR1 SGHDN and CDR2 FVKESK. For the CDR3, the DNA is TGTGCCAGCAGCCAGTCGGGACTAGTCACCTACGAGCAGTACTTC. Its protein product is CASSQSGLVTYEQYF.

V usage is TRBV7-9 and J usage is TRBJ1-2, with 9 bases that match TRBD1. The V gene's germline CDR1 is SEHNR and CDR2 FQNEAQ (reference sequence). This CDR3 region has 14 residues. J was trimmed by 5 bases and V by 3 bases; bases with no gene match: 4. Here the CDR3 reads CASSFPTGGYGYTF. CDR3 in DNA: TGTGCCAGCAGCTTCCCGACAGGGGGGTATGGCTACACCTTC.

This clone was observed a few times. At one boundary the junction diverges from the germline segment, which might be a read error. The chain recombines TRBV18 with TRBJ1-2; TRBD1 agrees at 8 bases. CDR1 is KGHSH and CDR2 is LQKENI in the germline V gene. The CDR3 has 12 amino acids. The CDR3 here is CASSQGQVKDSF. The DNA of the CDR3 is TGTGCCAGCTCACAGGGACAGGTGAAAGACTCCTTC.

This chain links TRBV28 with TRBJ2-7, with D possibly TRBD1 on 6 matching bases. V lost 3 bases and J 5 bases, leaving 14 bases between the germline ends. Germline CDR1 reads MDHEN; CDR2 reads SYDVKM. The CDR3 length is 14 residues. This CDR3 is CASSFWGRRDEQYF. The CDR3 bases are TGTGCCAGCAGTTTTTGGGGGCGCCGCGACGAGCAGTACTTC. Variable domain in full (rest from reference TRBV28 and TRBJ2-7): DVKVTQSSRYLVKRTGEKVFLECVQDMDHENMFWYRQDPGLGLRLIYFSYDVKMKEKGDIPEGYSVSREKKERFSLILESASTNQTSMYLCASSFWGRRDEQYFGPGTRLTVT.

For the CDR3, the DNA is TGTGCCAGCAGCTTGGATGGACTAGCGGGAGGGCAAAGTGGCTATGAGCAGTTCTTC. Translated: CASSLDGLAGGQSGYEQFF. The V and J genes are TRBV5-4 and TRBJ2-1, with 15 bases aligning to TRBD2. V was pared by 0 bases and J by 8 bases, with 12 bases of the junction left unmatched. Germline-derived CDR1 and CDR2 are SGHNT and YYREEE (reference sequence). The CDR3 consists of 19 residues.

This chain uses TRBV28 with TRBJ1-6, with TRBD1 matching 9 bases. The V gene's germline CDR1 is MDHEN and CDR2 SYDVKM. The V segment lost 6 bases and the J segment 8 bases; nucleotides outside the gene matches: 5. The CDR3 is 14 residues long. The CDR3 loop reads CASRSGQGYSPLHF. The DNA of the CDR3 is TGTGCCAGCAGGTCGGGACAGGGTTATTCACCCCTCCACTTT.

The gene calls are TRBV10-2 and TRBJ2-7; perhaps TRBD2 as D (6 bases). V was trimmed by 7 bases and J by 4 bases, leaving 14 bases between them. Germline V gene data show CDR1 as WSHSY and CDR2 as SAAADI. The CDR3 is made up of 13 amino acids. The CDR3 region is CASKEAGTYEQYF. The CDR3 DNA follows: TGCGCCAGCAAGGAGGCAGGGACTTACGAGCAGTACTTC.

The V gene is TRBV7-9, the J gene TRBJ2-5; D might be TRBD2 (5 bases). There are 14 residues in the CDR3. V shed 0 bases and J shed 2 bases, with 7 bases lying between them. Germline V gene lookup returns CDR1 SEHNR and CDR2 FQNEAQ (reference sequence). The CDR3 nucleotides read TGTGCCAGCAGCTTAGCGGACTTTCAAGAGACCCAGTACTTC. It yields the protein CASSLADFQETQYF. The full variable domain, rest sourced from reference TRBV7-9 and TRBJ2-5, is DTGVSQNPRHKITKRGQNVTFRCDPISEHNRLYWYRQTLGQGPEFLTYFQNEAQLEKSRLLSDRFSAERPKGSFSTLEIQRTEQGDSAMYLCASSLADFQETQYFGPGTRLLVL.